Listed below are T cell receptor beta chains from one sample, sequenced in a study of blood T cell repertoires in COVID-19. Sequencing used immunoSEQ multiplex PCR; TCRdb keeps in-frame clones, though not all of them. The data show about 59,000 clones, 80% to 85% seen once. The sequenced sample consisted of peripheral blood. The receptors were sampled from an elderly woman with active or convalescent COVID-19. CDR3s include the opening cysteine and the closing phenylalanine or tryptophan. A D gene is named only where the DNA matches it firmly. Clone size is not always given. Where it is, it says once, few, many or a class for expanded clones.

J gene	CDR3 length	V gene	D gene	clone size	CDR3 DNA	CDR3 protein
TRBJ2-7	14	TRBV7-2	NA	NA	TGTGCCAGCAGCCAGACAGGTGGCGCCTACGAGCAGTACTTC	CASSQTGGAYEQYF
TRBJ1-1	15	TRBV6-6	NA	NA	TGTGCCAGCAGTTCCGGACAGACCCTGAACACTGAAGCTTTCTTT	CASSSGQTLNTEAFF
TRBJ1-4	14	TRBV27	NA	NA	TGTGCCAGCAGTCCCAGGGCTACTAATGAAAAACTGTTTTTT	CASSPRATNEKLFF
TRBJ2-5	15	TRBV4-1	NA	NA	TGCGCCAGCAGCCAAGATCCGGGCAGGGGAGAGACCCAGTACTTC	CASSQDPGRGETQYF
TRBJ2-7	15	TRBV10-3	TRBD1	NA	TGTGCCATCAGTGAGGAGGACAGGGCGTCCTACGAGCAGTACTTC	CAISEEDRASYEQYF
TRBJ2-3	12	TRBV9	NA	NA	TGTGCCAGCAGCGTACTCACAGATACGCAGTATTTT	CASSVLTDTQYF
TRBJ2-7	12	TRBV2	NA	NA	TGTGCCAGCAGACTCGATCTCTACGAGCAGTACTTC	CASRLDLYEQYF
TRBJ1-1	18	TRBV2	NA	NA	TGTGCCAGCAGAACCCCCGGAGGAGGGCTAAAAGACGGCACTGAAGCTTTCTTT	CASRTPGGGLKDGTEAFF
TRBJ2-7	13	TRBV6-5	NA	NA	TGTGCCAGCAGTTACTCAGGGGACTACGAGCAGTACTTC	CASSYSGDYEQYF
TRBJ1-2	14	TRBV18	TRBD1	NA	TGTGCCAGCTCACAACAGGGGCCTAACTATGGCTACACCTTC	CASSQQGPNYGYTF
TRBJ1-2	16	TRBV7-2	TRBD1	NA	TGTGCCAGCAGCCCGTGGACAGGGGGGGCTAACTATGGCTACACCTTC	CASSPWTGGANYGYTF
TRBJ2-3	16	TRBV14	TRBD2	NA	TGTGCCAGCAGCCAAGTACTAGCGGGGTCACCAGATACGCAGTATTTT	CASSQVLAGSPDTQYF
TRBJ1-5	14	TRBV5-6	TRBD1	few	TGTGCCAGCAGCTTGGGGACAGGGAATCAGCCCCAGCATTTT	CASSLGTGNQPQHF
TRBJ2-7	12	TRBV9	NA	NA	TGTGCCAGCAGCACGAGGACTGGCGAGCAGTACTTC	CASSTRTGEQYF
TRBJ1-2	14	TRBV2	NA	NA	TGTGCCAGCAGTGAATACAGGGAGGGCTATGGCTACACCTTC	CASSEYREGYGYTF
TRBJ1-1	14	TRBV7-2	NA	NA	TGTGCCAGCAGCTTAAGGCGGGGAAACACTGAAGCTTTCTTT	CASSLRRGNTEAFF
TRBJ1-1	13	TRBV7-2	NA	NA	TGTGCCAGCAGCTTGGGACAAAACACTGAAGCTTTCTTT	CASSLGQNTEAFF
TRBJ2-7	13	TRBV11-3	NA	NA	TGTGCCAGCAGCCCGGGACTGAACTACGAGCAGTACTTC	CASSPGLNYEQYF
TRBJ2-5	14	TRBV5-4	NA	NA	TGTGCCAGCAGCTTGGTAGAGAGCCAAGAGACCCAGTACTTC	CASSLVESQETQYF
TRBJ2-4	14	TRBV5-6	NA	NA	TGTGCCAGCAGCTTTGCGTCGGCCAAAAACATTCAGTACTTC	CASSFASAKNIQYF
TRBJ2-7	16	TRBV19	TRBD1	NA	TGTGCCAGTAGTTCAATACCGGGACAGGGCCCCTACGAGCAGTACTTC	CASSSIPGQGPYEQYF
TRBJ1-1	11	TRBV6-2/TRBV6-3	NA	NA	TGTGCCAGCAGTGACCTAGCCGCGGCTTTCTTT	CASSDLAAAFF
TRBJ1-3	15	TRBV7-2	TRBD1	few	TGTGCCAGCAGCTTCGGGACAGGGAAAGGAAACACCATATATTTT	CASSFGTGKGNTIYF
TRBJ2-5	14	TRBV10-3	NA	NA	TGTGCCATCAGTGCCCGGGGATCCCAAGAGACCCAGTACTTC	CAISARGSQETQYF
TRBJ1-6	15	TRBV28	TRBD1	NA	TGTGCCAGCAGTCCCGCGGACAGGGGGGATTCACCCCTCCACTTT	CASSPADRGDSPLHF
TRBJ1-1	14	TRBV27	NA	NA	TGTGCCAGCAGCAGGGGAGGGGCAGGGACTGAAGCTTTCTTT	CASSRGGAGTEAFF
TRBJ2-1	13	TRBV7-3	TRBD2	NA	TGTGCCAGCAGCGTAACGGGGGGAGGCGAGCAGTTCTTC	CASSVTGGGEQFF
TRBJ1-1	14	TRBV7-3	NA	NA	TGTGCCAGCAGCTCCGGACACGCGAACACTGAAGCTTTCTTT	CASSSGHANTEAFF
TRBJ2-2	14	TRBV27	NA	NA	TGTGCCAGCAGTTTCTCAGGGCACGCCGGGGAGCTGTTTTTT	CASSFSGHAGELFF
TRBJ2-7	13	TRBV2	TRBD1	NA	TGTGCCAGCAGCAGGGGGTTGTTCTACGAGCAGTACTTC	CASSRGLFYEQYF
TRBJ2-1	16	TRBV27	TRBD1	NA	TGTGCCAGCAGTCCCCAGGGACAGGGTACCTACAATGAGCAGTTCTTC	CASSPQGQGTYNEQFF
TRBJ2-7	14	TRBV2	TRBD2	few	TGTGCCAGAGGGACTAGCGGAAACTCCTACGAGCAGTACTTC	CARGTSGNSYEQYF
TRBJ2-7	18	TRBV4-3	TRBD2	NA	TGCGCCAGCAGCCAAGCGGCAGCTGGGACTAGCGGGTCCTACGAGCAGTACTTC	CASSQAAAGTSGSYEQYF
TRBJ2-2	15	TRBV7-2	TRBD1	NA	TGTGCCAGCAGCCTGGGACAGGGGAGCACCGGGGAGCTGTTTTTT	CASSLGQGSTGELFF
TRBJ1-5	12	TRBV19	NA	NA	TGTGCCAGTAGTATGTGGGGAGAGCCCCAGCATTTT	CASSMWGEPQHF
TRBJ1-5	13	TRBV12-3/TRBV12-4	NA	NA	TGTGCCAGCAGTTTTTCCAGGGATCAGCCCCAGCATTTT	CASSFSRDQPQHF
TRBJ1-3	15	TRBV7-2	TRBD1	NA	TGTGCCAGCAGCTTAGACTCAGGGGGTGGAAACACCATATATTTT	CASSLDSGGGNTIYF